The present T cell receptor beta chain was sequenced within a study of radiation and T cells in renal cell carcinoma. The sample's time point: blood 4 weeks post-SBRT, at nephrectomy. The treatment is: 15 Gy SBRT to primary tumor, nephrectomy 4 weeks later. Nephrectomy followed 15 Gy stereotactic body radiation by 4 weeks. Blood was sampled at baseline, 2 weeks and 4 weeks after SBRT. The protocol was immunoSEQ multiplex PCR, while the TCRdb copy is restricted to in-frame clones and leaves out a portion. The sample gives some 150,000 clones, about 88% of which show up once; around a sixth is in the top ten. The V end lost 0 bases, the J end lost 0 bases, and 11 bases lay between the germline ends. The CDR3 is 17 residues long. The germline V gene encodes CDR1 LGHNA and CDR2 YSLEER.

Source: blood, taken from a patient whose treatment included radiotherapy and nephrectomy. The chain is built from TRBV4-3 and TRBJ1-4; D gene uncertain. The TCR sequence derives from a woman aged 45-65 years with renal cell carcinoma. CDR3 residues: CASSQDKSASTNEKLFF. CDR3 sequence (DNA): TGCGCCAGCAGCCAAGATAAGTCGGCTTCAACTAATGAAAAACTGTTTTTT.